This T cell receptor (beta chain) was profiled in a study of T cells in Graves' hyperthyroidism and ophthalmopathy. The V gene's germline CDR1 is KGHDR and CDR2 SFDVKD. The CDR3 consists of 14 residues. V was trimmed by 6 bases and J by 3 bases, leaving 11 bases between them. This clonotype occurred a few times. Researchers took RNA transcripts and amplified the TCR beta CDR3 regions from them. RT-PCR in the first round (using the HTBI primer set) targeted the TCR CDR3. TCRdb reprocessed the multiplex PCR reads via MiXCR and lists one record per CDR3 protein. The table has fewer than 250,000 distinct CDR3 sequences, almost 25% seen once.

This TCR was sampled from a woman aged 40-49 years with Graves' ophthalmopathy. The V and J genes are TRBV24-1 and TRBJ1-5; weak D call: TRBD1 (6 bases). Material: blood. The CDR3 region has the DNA TGTGCCACCAGTTCCGGACAGAACAATCAGCCCCAGCATTTT. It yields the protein CATSSGQNNQPQHF.